This paragraph reports one T cell receptor (beta chain). What it binds is unknown. CDR3 length: 17 residues. The TRB libraries of cDNA were built by UMI-labeled 5' RACE. From its re-call of the 5' RACE reads, TCRdb lists each CDR3 protein once, without DNA. This repertoire includes tens of thousands of distinct CDR3 sequences. The source of the sample is a study of CXCR3-negative and CXCR3-positive naive CD8 T cells. General study points: Naive subsets were similarly diverse, while memory CD8+ repertoires were much less diverse.

The origin of this receptor is a human donor in good health. Some clones in this sample may be carry-over from other donors' samples. The sample was memory CD8+ T cells from blood. The chain couples TRBV12-3 or TRBV12-4 to TRBJ2-3; TCRdb's D call of TRBD2 is untestable without DNA. The CDR3 sequence is CASSFEGGTPDSDTQYF.